The T cell receptor beta chain under discussion was sequenced for a study of post-analysis software for immune sequencing data. In the study overall: Recorded subtypes: relapsing-remitting, secondary progressive, progressive-relapsing; some patients unannotated.

As to this clonotype: The antigen remains undetermined.

Study conclusions and caveats: Compared against controls, patients with multiple sclerosis displayed significantly lower normalized Chao1 diversity.

Carried by the TCR beta cDNA libraries were unique molecular identifiers. Out of 1 to 10 million T cells, about 520,000 cDNA molecules were generated. One entry per CDR3 protein, called by TCRdb with MiXCR from the PCR reads. The sample has approximately 400,000 distinct CDR3 sequences; roughly 30% are singletons. The sequenced sample was blood. This TCR was recovered from a girl under 18 with multiple sclerosis.

The DNA of the CDR3 is TGCGCCAGCAGCCTACAGGGTATGGGGATCAAGGTGCAGTTCTTC. It codes for CASSLQGMGIKVQFF. The V call is TRBV5-1, the J call TRBJ2-1, with a possible D match to TRBD1 (6 bases). The CDR3 is 15 amino acids. Germline CDR1 reads SGHRS; CDR2 reads YFSETQ. V was trimmed by 4 bases and J by 12 bases, leaving 23 bases between them.